This record looks at one TCR beta chain sequence and its context. The data are from a study of blood T cell repertoires in COVID-19. Across the study: The United States, Italy and Spain provided the acute and convalescent COVID-19 samples.

TCRdb keeps only in-frame clones here, not all; method: immunoSEQ multiplex PCR. This table holds 250,000 or so clones, about nine tenths found once. Germline V gives CDR1 SGHDN, CDR2 FVKESK. The CDR3 spans 15 residues. Trimming shortened V by 5 bases and J by 5 bases, and 18 bases separated the two germline ends. The chain employs TRBV14 and TRBJ1-1, with D maybe TRBD1 (5 bases). Specimen: peripheral blood. This TCR came from a man aged 35-49 years with active or convalescent COVID-19. The CDR3 bases are TGTGCCAGCAGCTCTGCCAGGACCCCAGGGACTGAAGCTTTCTTT. This codes for CASSSARTPGTEAFF.